This T cell receptor (beta chain) stems from a study of T cells in Graves' hyperthyroidism and ophthalmopathy. Worth noting for this clonotype: Its antigen remains unidentified.

Study-level points and caveats: The authors' 13 V-J model separated ophthalmopathy from stable hyperthyroidism.

If no ophthalmopathy progression occurred within 18 months, Graves' hyperthyroidism was stable. The diagnoses drew upon clinical symptoms, serum thyroxine and TRAb, thyroid ultrasound and orbital computed tomography. RNA transcripts served as the template for amplifying TCR beta CDR3 regions. The TCR CDR3 first-round RT-PCR relied on the HTBI primer set. TCRdb analysed the multiplex PCR reads with MiXCR anew, one entry per CDR3 protein. The sample includes about 740,000 distinct CDR3 sequences, around 15% of them seen just once. The V and J ends lost 1 base and 0 bases respectively, with 14 bases between them. The length of the CDR3 is 17 residues. The germline V gene has CDR1 SGHKS and CDR2 YYEKEE (reference sequence).

This chain connects TRBV5-5 to TRBJ1-3; no clear D. The receptor was derived from a woman aged 18-29 years with Graves' hyperthyroidism. The source material was blood. The CDR3 is CASSLLGGQVSGNTIYF. In nucleotides, the CDR3 is TGTGCCAGCAGCTTGCTCGGAGGCCAGGTCTCTGGAAACACCATATATTTT.